The clone carrying this TCR beta chain was picked up a small number of times. As yet, its antigen is unknown. It was cDNA, reverse transcribed from extracted RNA, that served as the sequencing template. Here immunoSEQ multiplex PCR was the method, and the copy in TCRdb shows in-frame clones only, minus some. The table has 100,000 to 150,000 clones, approximately 49% seen once. In alopecia areata patients, both lesional scalp punch biopsies and peripheral blood were collected. This sample is part of a study of CD8+ T cells in alopecia areata. Across the study: Tofacitinib ran for 6 to 18 months before 6 months off drug.

The germline V gene has CDR1 LNHDA and CDR2 SQIVND (reference sequence). This CDR3 is 12 amino acids long. V lost 8 bases and J lost 6, with 10 bases in between. General study points: Higher clonality was seen in lesional scalp than in normal scalp, especially in alopecia totalis/universalis. Whereas mice showed it more clearly, TCR sharing across patients was murkier, possibly because of HLA.

The sample in question was CD8+ T cells sorted from blood, obtained at week 0. The rearrangement links TRBV19 to TRBJ2-2, with a possible D match to TRBD1 (5 bases). The sequence came from a human donor with alopecia areata. CDR3 in amino acids: CASQTGPGELFF. The CDR3 DNA sequence: TGTGCCAGTCAAACAGGACCCGGGGAGCTGTTTTTT. Using reference TRBV19 and TRBJ2-2 for the parts outside the CDR3, the full variable domain is DGGITQSPKYLFRKEGQNVTLSCEQNLNHDAMYWYRQDPGQGLRLIYYSQIVNDFQKGDIAEGYSVSREKKESFPLTVTSAQKNPTAFYLCASQTGPGELFFGEGSRLTVL.